This T cell receptor beta chain was captured in a study of blood T cells in healthy people across ages. PCR was performed a second time for about 6 to 12 cycles using a sample-barcoded 5' primer and a J-beta primer mix. MiXCR was run by TCRdb on the 5' RACE reads, yielding one entry per CDR3 protein. In the table there are about 830,000 distinct CDR3 sequences, approximately 67% of which are singletons. Drawn from each donor were ten milliliters of peripheral blood. As for this clonotype: Its specificity is unknown.

This CDR3 contains 17 residues. Germline V CDR1 and CDR2: LGHNA, YSLEER. The V end was cut by 0 bases, the J end by 2 bases, with 13 bases between. Whole-study findings and limits: Among long-lived donors, naive CD4+ cells were more numerous and diversity higher than in aged donors.

This receptor was taken from a man aged 25-45 years in good health. The rearrangement uses TRBV4-3 and TRBJ1-4; D ambiguous. Sequenced input: blood. CDR3 protein: CASSQDSGGMTNEKLFF. CDR3 DNA: TGCGCCAGCAGCCAAGATAGTGGAGGGATGACTAATGAAAAACTGTTTTTT.